Each of the 2 T cell receptor beta chains below was sequenced from the same sample in a study of CD8 T cells in ankylosing spondylitis (dated by TCRdb to 2015 to 2018). Receptors were amplified or captured by 5' RACE. Sequenced using an Illumina HiSeq 2500. The public reads were quality trimmed at Q25 with fastp and then assembled into clones with MiXCR by TCRdb, keeping productive beta chains. Each entry is one CDR3 protein sequence, shown with its most common DNA and genes. The sample table lists 750,000 to 850,000 distinct CDR3 sequences, 10% to 15% of them with a count of one. About 0.49% of the sample is in the top ten clones. Summary of the overall study and its limitations: Blood from ankylosing spondylitis patients appeared to be characterized by a TCR beta motif made up of under ten highly homologous amino acid variants.

For these receptors, no antigen is known. Sequencing was carried out using blood, either unsorted or a sorted T cell fraction (not recorded which). The receptor source for this set is a male donor with ankylosing spondylitis.

J is TRBJ2-1 and V is TRBV27, with D possibly called TRBD1 or TRBD2 (5 bases each). V lost 5 bases, J lost 0 bases, and 14 bases lay in between. The CDR3 length is 16 residues. Germline values: CDR1 MNHEY, CDR2 SMNVEV (reference sequence). CDR3 DNA: TGTGCCAGCAGTCTTACCGGGACCTACTCCTACAATGAGCAGTTCTTC. Translation gives CASSLTGTYSYNEQFF.

The rearrangement links TRBV20-1 to TRBJ2-1; D gene unclear. CDR1 is DFQATT, CDR2 SNEGSKA, per germline (reference sequence). This CDR3 has 13 residues. V lost 6 bases and J 8 bases, leaving 17 bases between the germline ends. The CDR3 DNA sequence: TGCAGTGCCCTATCTCCGAGGCTATATGAGCAGTTCTTC. Amino acids: CSALSPRLYEQFF.